This T cell receptor (beta chain) was profiled in a study of CD8+CD57+ T cells in acquired aplastic anemia. Overall study findings and caveats: Patients and controls were found to share roughly 31 CD8+ CDR3 sequences.

Points on this clonotype: Its target is not known. A junction boundary mismatches the germline segment, possibly from a read error.

Germline V gene lookup returns CDR1 SGHTS and CDR2 YDEGEE. CDR3 size: 13 residues. CDR3 and TCR beta VDJ profiling relied on a genomic DNA template. TCRdb re-called the reads with MiXCR, one entry per CDR3 protein. This table has some 180,000 distinct CDR3 sequences, roughly 60% appearing once. Patients chosen for sequencing had shown CD8+CD57+ cell expansion by flow cytometry. Every patient was diagnosed with severe acquired aplastic anemia. This TCR derives from a human donor with aplastic anemia. The chain combines TRBV5-8 with TRBJ2-7; D unresolved. The sequenced sample was sorted CD4+, CD8+, or CD8+CD57+ T cells (not recorded which) from PBMCs. CDR3 sequence reads: CASTFDPPYVQYF. The CDR3 DNA follows: TGTGCCAGCACCTTTGACCCCCCCTACGTGCAGTACTTC.